Listed below are T cell receptor beta chains from one sample, sequenced in a study of CD8 T cells in Susac syndrome. TCRdb re-analysed the immunoSEQ multiplex PCR reads in MiXCR, keeping a single row per CDR3 protein. The sample shows 140,000 or so distinct CDR3 sequences, 94% of them seen only once. The sample was CD4+ T cells from PBMCs. These receptor sequences come from a human donor in good health. Each CDR3 is given with its conserved first and last residue. The D gene is left open where the match is weak. Only some rows state a clone size, as once, few, many or a class for expanded clones.

>.|.|TRBV6-1|TRBJ2-7
TGTGCCAGCAGTGCTTACCAGTTCTACGAGCAGTACTTC
CASSAYQFYEQYF
>.|.|TRBV3-1|TRBJ2-7
TGTGCCAGCAGCCAACTCCAATCCCGAACACGAGTTTATTTC
CASSQLQSRTRVYF
>TRBD2|.|TRBV20-1|TRBJ2-3
TGCAGTGCTAGGGCTAGCGGGAGTACAGATACGCAGTATTTT
CSARASGSTDTQYF
>TRBD2|.|TRBV10-3|TRBJ2-5
TGTGCCATCAGCTCGGACGGGACTAGCGGGAGCTCAAAAGAGACCCAGTACTTC
CAISSDGTSGSSKETQYF
>TRBD2|.|TRBV5-1|TRBJ2-7
TGCGCCAGCAGCACCGGCGAGACTAGCGGATCCTACGAGCAGTACTTC
CASSTGETSGSYEQYF
>.|few|TRBV29-1|TRBJ2-2
TGCTGCGTTATAAAGGGGGCGGGATCGAACACCGGGGAGCTTTTTTTT
CCVIKGAGSNTGELFF
>.|.|TRBV28|TRBJ2-1
TGTGCCAGCCGAGGACACCTTTCCTACAATGAGCAGTTCTTC
CASRGHLSYNEQFF
>.|.|TRBV19|TRBJ1-5
TGTGCCAGTAGTAGGACGAAGGATCAGCCCCAGCATTTT
CASSRTKDQPQHF
>.|.|TRBV9|TRBJ1-1
TGTGCCAGCAGCGTCGGATTCACTGAAGCTTTCTTT
CASSVGFTEAFF
>.|.|TRBV3-1|TRBJ2-4
TGTGCCAGCAGCTCAAGCCCCGCACAGGGAGCCAAAAACATTCAGTACTTC
CASSSSPAQGAKNIQYF
>.|.|TRBV11-2|TRBJ2-3
TGTGCCAGCAGCTCGACAGCTAGCACAGATACGCAGTATTTT
CASSSTASTDTQYF
>.|.|TRBV6-5|TRBJ2-7
TGTGCCAGCAGTTACTCGGAGGTCTCCTACGAGCAGTACTTC
CASSYSEVSYEQYF
>.|.|TRBV27|TRBJ1-5
TGTGCCAGCAGTTTAAAAGGACAGCACAACAATCAGCCCCAGCATTTT
CASSLKGQHNNQPQHF
>.|.|TRBV7-2|TRBJ2-3
TGTGCCAGCAGCCTCCCCGGGATAGTGGATACGCAGTATTTT
CASSLPGIVDTQYF
>.|.|TRBV10-3|TRBJ1-1
TGTGCCATCAGTCGCGGTCCTACGCCTACTGAAGCTTTCTTT
CAISRGPTPTEAFF
>.|.|TRBV20-1|TRBJ1-1
TGCAGTGCTAGATCCCCCGGGGCAGCACGGCGAGGCAGCACTGAAGCTTTCTTT
CSARSPGAARRGSTEAFF
>.|.|TRBV12-3/TRBV12-4|TRBJ2-2
TGTGCCAGCAGTTTTCCCGTTCCAACCGGGGAGCTGTTTTTT
CASSFPVPTGELFF
>.|.|TRBV20-1|TRBJ2-7
TGCAGTGCTAGAGAGGTAGGGGGGTCCTACGAGCAGTACTTC
CSAREVGGSYEQYF
>.|.|TRBV4-1|TRBJ2-7
TGCGCCAGCAGCCGGGACCGAGCCTACGAGCAGTACTTC
CASSRDRAYEQYF
>.|.|TRBV27|TRBJ1-1
TGTGCCAGCGGTTCTTTGGAGACCCGGATAGGTGCTTTCTTT
CASGSLETRIGAFF
>TRBD2|.|TRBV7-2|TRBJ2-1
TGTGCCAGCAGCTTAGAGGGGACTAGCGGGAGGTATAACAATGAGCAGTTCTTC
CASSLEGTSGRYNNEQFF
>.|.|TRBV28|TRBJ1-1
TGTGCCAGCAGTTTATGGGGGGCTAAGTCTGAAGCTTTCTTT
CASSLWGAKSEAFF
>.|.|TRBV30|TRBJ2-3
TGTGCCTGGAGTTTTGCAGATACGCAGTATTTT
CAWSFADTQYF